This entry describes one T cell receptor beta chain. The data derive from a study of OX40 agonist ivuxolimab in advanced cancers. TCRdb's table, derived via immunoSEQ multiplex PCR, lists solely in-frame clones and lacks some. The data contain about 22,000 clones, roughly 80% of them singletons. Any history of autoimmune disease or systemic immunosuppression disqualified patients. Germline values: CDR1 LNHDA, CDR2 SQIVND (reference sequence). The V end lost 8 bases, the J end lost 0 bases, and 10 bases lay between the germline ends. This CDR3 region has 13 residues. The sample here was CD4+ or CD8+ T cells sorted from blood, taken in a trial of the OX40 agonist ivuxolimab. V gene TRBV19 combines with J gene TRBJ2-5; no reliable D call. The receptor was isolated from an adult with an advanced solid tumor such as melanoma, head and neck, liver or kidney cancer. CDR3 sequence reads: CASGNSYQETQYF. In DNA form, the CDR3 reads TGTGCCAGTGGTAACTCGTACCAAGAGACCCAGTACTTC.